One sample yielded the 22 T cell receptor beta chains listed below, sequenced in a study of chemoradiotherapy in HPV16-positive cancers. Profiling relied on immunoSEQ multiplex PCR, and the TCRdb table lists in-frame clones only, not all of them. The data show around 15,000 clones, about two thirds seen once. Sample collection was performed from a patient who underwent chemoradiotherapy. These TCRs come from a human donor with HPV-associated anogenital cancer.

The V call is TRBV19, the J call TRBJ1-4; unclear D gene. The CDR3 contains 13 residues. Germline V gene lookup returns CDR1 LNHDA and CDR2 SQIVND (reference sequence). The V and J ends lost 7 bases and 0 bases respectively, with 6 bases between them. This CDR3 reads CASKDATNEKLFF. For the CDR3, the DNA is TGTGCCAGTAAGGACGCAACTAATGAAAAACTGTTTTTT.

Only a few counts were recorded for this clone. This chain uses TRBV30 with TRBJ1-2, with TRBD1 matching 8 bases. Per the germline V gene, CDR1 is GTSNPN and CDR2 is SVGIG (reference sequence). V gave up 3 bases and J gave up 6 bases; unmatched junction bases: 6. The CDR3 extends over 13 amino acids. The CDR3 nucleotides read TGTGCCTGGAGCAAGGACAGGGTGGATGGCTACACCTTC. Translating gives CAWSKDRVDGYTF.

In its sample, this clone was seen once. This chain connects TRBV7-6 to TRBJ1-3; possibly TRBD1 for D (5 bases). Germline V gives CDR1 SGHVS, CDR2 FNYEAQ. The CDR3 spans 14 residues. The ends were cut back, 1 base at V and 10 bases at J, with 14 bases in the middle. CDR3 coding DNA: TGTGCCAGCAGCTTAGAGTCCGGGGCTAGGACCATATATTTT. Amino acids: CASSLESGARTIYF.

The genes are TRBV6-4 and TRBJ2-7; TRBD2 aligns across 12 bases. The CDR3 spans 15 residues. J gave up 7 bases and V 6 bases, and 10 bases lay outside the gene matches. Germline V lookup: CDR1 MRHNA, CDR2 SNTAGT. The DNA for the CDR3 is TGTGCCAGCAGCCAGAGACTAGCGGGGGTAGAAGAGCAGTACTTC. This codes for CASSQRLAGVEEQYF.

The chain joins TRBV6-5 to TRBJ2-7; 7 bases align to TRBD2. The J segment lost 3 bases and the V segment lost 6 bases, leaving 5 bases of the junction unmatched. The CDR3 length is 13 residues. Germline V gene lookup returns CDR1 MNHEY and CDR2 SVGAGI. CDR3 bases: TGTGCCAGCAGGGGCCGGGGGGTCTACGAGCAGTACTTC. Encoded protein: CASRGRGVYEQYF.

The rearrangement joins TRBV15 to TRBJ1-2; D is uncertain. This CDR3 contains 15 residues. Germline assignment: CDR1 LNHNV and CDR2 YYDKDF (reference sequence). Between the trimmed V and J ends, which lost 0 bases and 2 bases, there was a span of 10 bases. CDR3 residues: CATSRDLMANYGYTF. As DNA, the CDR3 is TGTGCCACCAGCAGAGATCTGATGGCAAACTATGGCTACACCTTC.

This chain links TRBV6-1 with TRBJ1-1; no clear D gene. V was cut by 8 bases and J by 0 bases, with 10 bases left in between. Germline values: CDR1 MNHNS, CDR2 SASEGT. The CDR3 is 13 residues long. CDR3 DNA sequence: TGTGCCAGCCAGGTCTCCATGAACACTGAAGCTTTCTTT. As protein: CASQVSMNTEAFF.

This chain uses TRBV6-1 with TRBJ2-5; tentatively, D is TRBD1 (5 bases). In germline, CDR1 is MNHNS, CDR2 SASEGT. V was pared by 0 bases and J by 4 bases, with 12 bases between. This CDR3 has 15 residues. CDR3 coding DNA: TGTGCCAGCAGTGAAGCGGGCAGGGCGAGAGAGACCCAGTACTTC. Its translation is CASSEAGRARETQYF.

The chain joins TRBV19 to TRBJ1-6; a possible D gene is TRBD1 (5 bases). CDR3 length: 15 amino acids. CDR1 LNHDA and CDR2 SQIVND come from the germline V gene (reference sequence). Trimming shortened V by 7 bases and J by 5 bases, and 15 bases separated the two germline ends. The CDR3 DNA reads as TGTGCCAGTAAGCGATCCGGGACGGATAATTCACCCCTCCACTTT. This codes for CASKRSGTDNSPLHF.

The chain employs TRBV19 and TRBJ1-5; D is ambiguous. V was clipped by 3 bases and J by 5 bases, with 8 bases between them. CDR1 and CDR2 (germline): LNHDA, SQIVND (reference sequence). The CDR3 covers 13 residues. The CDR3 loop reads CASSIPADQPQHF. CDR3 DNA sequence: TGTGCCAGTAGTATCCCAGCGGATCAGCCCCAGCATTTT.

This chain uses TRBV9 with TRBJ2-2; 9 positions match TRBD1. This CDR3 is 15 amino acids long. After removal of 5 bases from V and 8 bases from J, the junction contained 10 bases not matched to a gene. In germline, CDR1 is SGDLS, CDR2 YYNGEE. The CDR3 DNA reads TGTGCCAGCAGACCCGGGACAGGGCCGTTAGGGGAGCTGTTTTTT. Its translation is CASRPGTGPLGELFF.

This clone was observed a few times. This chain links TRBV11-2 with TRBJ2-6; TRBD2 might be the D (6 bases). The CDR3 runs to 18 residues. Per germline, CDR1 SGHAT and CDR2 FQNNGV. With 4 bases removed from V and 1 base from J, the gap between germline ends came to 17 bases. The CDR3 DNA is TGTGCCAGCAGCTACCGACGGATAGGAGGGTCTGGGGCCAACGTCCTGACTTTC. It codes for CASSYRRIGGSGANVLTF.

The V call is TRBV5-1, the J call TRBJ2-1; 12 nucleotides match TRBD2. The CDR3 runs 15 residues. The germline V gene encodes CDR1 SGHRS and CDR2 YFSETQ. The trim removed 9 bases at V and 8 bases at J, leaving 12 bases unmatched. The CDR3 is CATNNGLAGRDEQFF. The DNA of the CDR3 is TGCGCCACCAATAATGGACTAGCGGGGAGGGATGAGCAGTTCTTC.

The chain links TRBV29-1 to TRBJ1-1, with 7 bases aligning to TRBD1. Germline CDR1 and CDR2: SQVTM and ANQGSEA. Trimming took 6 bases from V and 1 from J; bases not matched to a gene: 2. This CDR3 contains 12 residues. The CDR3 DNA reads as TGCAGCGTGGGACAGACGAACACTGAAGCTTTCTTT. It translates to CSVGQTNTEAFF.

This clone appeared a few times. The chain carries TRBV28 and TRBJ1-4; D ambiguous. The CDR3 contains 13 residues. Germline assignment: CDR1 MDHEN and CDR2 SYDVKM. Deletions cut 5 bases from V and 8 bases from J, with 12 bases between. The CDR3 protein is CASSDTVREKLFF. Written as DNA, the CDR3 is TGTGCCAGCAGTGACACGGTACGGGAAAAACTGTTTTTT.

This clone was seen a few times. Here the CDR3 reads CASSLGGTGAFHKAFF. Here the CDR3 DNA reads TGTGCCAGCAGCTTGGGGGGGACAGGGGCCTTTCATAAAGCTTTCTTT. This chain uses TRBV5-8 with TRBJ1-1; TRBD1 matches 10 bases. CDR3 size: 16 residues. Germline loops: CDR1 SGHTS, CDR2 YDEGEE. The trim removed 0 bases at V and 9 bases at J, leaving 11 bases unmatched.

As to this clone: The same CDR3 also results from other DNA sequences found in this sample. V gene TRBV5-1 combines with J gene TRBJ2-5, with a possible D match to TRBD2 (5 bases). Trimming stripped 0 bases from V and 1 base from J, with 7 bases between. Germline CDR1 reads SGHRS; CDR2 reads YFSETQ. The CDR3 extends over 14 amino acids. This CDR3 is CASSLAGSQETQYF. The CDR3, as DNA: TGCGCCAGCAGCTTGGCGGGGAGCCAAGAGACCCAGTACTTC.

This chain connects TRBV6-5 to TRBJ2-3; perhaps TRBD2 as D (7 bases). CDR1 and CDR2 (germline): MNHEY, SVGAGI. Trimming removed 6 bases at V and 7 bases at J, with 14 bases between. The CDR3 is made up of 13 amino acids. CDR3 DNA sequence: TGTGCCAGCAGCCTTGGGGGGGCAAATACGCAGTATTTT. Translation: CASSLGGANTQYF.

This chain joins TRBV5-1 and TRBJ2-5; the match to TRBD1 covers 7 bases. The CDR3 runs to 13 residues. The germline V gene encodes CDR1 SGHRS and CDR2 YFSETQ. V lost 9 bases and J lost 1; bases outside the gene matches: 6. The CDR3 here is CATRGTAQETQYF. CDR3 bases: TGCGCCACCAGAGGGACAGCCCAAGAGACCCAGTACTTC.

The chain couples TRBV2 to TRBJ2-1; 11 bases agree with TRBD2. Losses at the gene ends were 4 bases for V and 5 bases for J; bases not matched to a gene: 7. There are 16 residues in the CDR3. CDR1 is SNHLY, CDR2 FYNNEI, per germline. The CDR3 sequence: CASSGGGLAVHNEQFF. CDR3 DNA sequence: TGTGCCAGCAGTGGGGGGGGACTAGCGGTGCACAATGAGCAGTTCTTC.

The chain uses TRBV5-6 and TRBJ1-1; D possibly corresponds to TRBD1 (5 bases). The CDR3 covers 13 residues. The germline V gene has CDR1 SGHDT and CDR2 YYEEEE. Trimming shortened V by 3 bases and J by 5 bases, and 11 bases separated the two germline ends. The CDR3 nucleotides are TGTGCCAGCAGCTCGCCAGGGAGAACTGAAGCTTTCTTT. The encoded protein is CASSSPGRTEAFF.

This chain links TRBV2 with TRBJ2-3, with 7 bases lining up with TRBD1. The CDR3 totals 14 residues. Germline trimming cut 6 bases from V and 0 bases from J; bases unmatched to any gene: 3. Germline lookup yields CDR1 SNHLY and CDR2 FYNNEI. CDR3: CASSGQVSTDTQYF. CDR3 in DNA: TGTGCCAGCAGCGGACAGGTTAGCACAGATACGCAGTATTTT.